One sample yielded the 16 T cell receptor beta chains listed below, sequenced in a study of T cell responses to AZD1222 COVID-19 vaccine. Some clones are missing from TCRdb's copy, which holds only in-frame ones; the method was immunoSEQ multiplex PCR. The profile shows more than 150,000 clones, more than 75% of them singletons. The material was peripheral blood, obtained 28 days after the second AZD1222 dose. Receptors originate from an adult who received the AZD1222 COVID-19 vaccine.

The V and J genes are TRBV7-2 and TRBJ1-1; 9 nucleotides align to TRBD1. This CDR3 is 15 amino acids long. Trimming at V came to 4 bases and at J to 6 bases, leaving 9 bases not matched to a gene. Looked up from germline, CDR1 is SGHTA and CDR2 is FQGNSA. The CDR3 DNA sequence: TGTGCCAGCAGCTACCTGACAGGGGGTTTCTCTGAAGCTTTCTTT. Its protein is CASSYLTGGFSEAFF.

This chain joins TRBV5-1 and TRBJ2-7, with 8 bases that match TRBD2. The CDR3 has 15 residues. V shed 6 bases and J 0 bases; nucleotides not matched to a gene: 8. Germline CDR1 is SGHRS and CDR2 is YFSETQ. CDR3 sequence: CASTPGGMSSYEQYF. The CDR3 DNA follows: TGCGCCAGCACCCCGGGGGGGATGAGCTCCTACGAGCAGTACTTC.

The V and J genes are TRBV7-9 and TRBJ2-7, with TRBD2 matching 11 bases. The CDR3 has 18 amino acids. Trimming removed 1 base from V and 2 bases from J; junction bases left unmatched: 10. Germline loops: CDR1 SEHNR, CDR2 FQNEAQ (reference sequence). The chain's CDR3 is CASSLGISGRAGAYEQYF. The CDR3 coding sequence is TGTGCCAGCAGCTTAGGAATTAGCGGGAGGGCCGGGGCCTACGAGCAGTACTTC.

The CDR3 bases are TGTGCCAGCAGCCCGGACTCGAACACTGAAGCTTTCTTT. This gives the protein CASSPDSNTEAFF. This chain joins TRBV13 and TRBJ1-1; no clear D. The germline gives CDR1 PRHDT, CDR2 FYEKMQ (reference sequence). This CDR3 is 13 amino acids long. Trimming took 5 bases from V and 1 from J, leaving 8 bases between them. Variable domain in full (rest from reference TRBV13 and TRBJ1-1): AAGVIQSPRHLIKEKRETATLKCYPIPRHDTVYWYQQGPGQDPQFLISFYEKMQSDKGSIPDRFSAQQFSDYHSELNMSSLELGDSALYFCASSPDSNTEAFFGQGTRLTVV.

The chain uses TRBV19 and TRBJ2-5; D not resolved. The germline gives CDR1 LNHDA, CDR2 SQIVND (reference sequence). This CDR3 region has 14 residues. The V end was cut by 2 bases, the J end by 2 bases, with 9 bases between. The CDR3 DNA follows: TGTGCCAGTAGTATAACGGCAGTACAAGAGACCCAGTACTTC. It is translated as CASSITAVQETQYF.

J is TRBJ2-2 and V is TRBV27; tentative D call: TRBD2 (6 bases). CDR3 length: 12 amino acids. The V end was cut by 6 bases, the J end by 4 bases, with 6 bases between. Germline CDR1 is MNHEY and CDR2 is SMNVEV (reference sequence). The CDR3 protein is CASRRGTGELFF. Here the CDR3 DNA reads TGTGCCAGCAGGCGGGGCACCGGGGAGCTGTTTTTT.

V is TRBV30 and J is TRBJ2-3; D not resolved. The CDR3 totals 14 residues. Per the germline V gene, CDR1 is GTSNPN and CDR2 is SVGIG (reference sequence). V was shortened by 0 bases and J by 2 bases, with 9 bases between the two germline ends. CDR3 sequence reads: CAWSVLSSTDTQYF. The CDR3 nucleotides are TGTGCCTGGAGTGTTCTGAGTTCCACAGATACGCAGTATTTT.

The V and J genes are TRBV4-3 and TRBJ2-6; the D is unclear. V was trimmed by 0 bases and J by 0 bases, leaving 6 bases between them. This CDR3 has 16 amino acids. CDR1 is LGHNA, CDR2 YSLEER, per germline. In DNA form, the CDR3 reads TGCGCCAGCAGCCAAGACCAATACTCTGGGGCCAACGTCCTGACTTTC. Its translation is CASSQDQYSGANVLTF.

This chain links TRBV28 with TRBJ2-7; D is perhaps TRBD1 (5 bases). Germline V gene data show CDR1 as MDHEN and CDR2 as SYDVKM. This CDR3 is built from 14 residues. Trimming left V 2 bases short and J 2 bases short, with 10 bases between. CDR3 sequence reads: CASSLRGWTYEQYF. The CDR3 DNA is TGTGCCAGCAGTTTAAGGGGTTGGACCTACGAGCAGTACTTC. The complete variable domain, with remaining parts taken from reference TRBV28 and TRBJ2-7, reads DVKVTQSSRYLVKRTGEKVFLECVQDMDHENMFWYRQDPGLGLRLIYFSYDVKMKEKGDIPEGYSVSREKKERFSLILESASTNQTSMYLCASSLRGWTYEQYFGPGTRLTVT.

V and J are TRBV28 and TRBJ2-3; the D call may be TRBD1 or TRBD2 (5 bases each). V lost 8 bases, J lost 7 bases, and 19 bases lay in between. Germline assignment: CDR1 MDHEN and CDR2 SYDVKM. This CDR3 region has 14 residues. The CDR3 nucleotides are TGTGCCAGCGGGACCCTGGTTTGGCCGCATACGCAGTATTTT. Translated: CASGTLVWPHTQYF.

The J gene is TRBJ2-5, the V gene TRBV7-2, with D tentatively TRBD1 or TRBD2 (5 bases each). The ends were cut back, 3 bases at V and 2 bases at J, with 13 bases in the middle. The V gene's germline CDR1 is SGHTA and CDR2 FQGNSA. This CDR3 is built from 15 residues. In DNA, the CDR3 is TGTGCCAGCAGCTTCCTTTTTGGGGGACAAGAGACCCAGTACTTC. This codes for CASSFLFGGQETQYF.

The J gene is TRBJ1-1, the V gene TRBV15; TRBD1 aligns across 10 bases. Germline CDR1 and CDR2: LNHNV and YYDKDF (reference sequence). With V trimmed by 0 bases and J by 7 bases, 5 bases remained unmatched. The CDR3 covers 15 residues. The DNA for the CDR3 is TGTGCCACCAGCAGAGATCGGACAGGGGGGGTTGAAGCTTTCTTT. Amino acids: CATSRDRTGGVEAFF.

A single count supports this clone. The chain recombines TRBV27 with TRBJ1-5, with TRBD1 as a possible D gene (5 bases). Deletions cut 8 bases from V and 8 bases from J, with 16 bases between. This CDR3 comprises 13 residues. Germline V gene data show CDR1 as MNHEY and CDR2 as SMNVEV (reference sequence). The CDR3 DNA sequence: TGTGCCAGCGGTCAGAGGGGCTTGGAGCCCCAGCATTTT. It codes for CASGQRGLEPQHF.

The chain links TRBV7-9 to TRBJ2-7; D is perhaps TRBD1 (5 bases). Germline V gene data show CDR1 as SEHNR and CDR2 as FQNEAQ (reference sequence). The V gene lost 3 bases and the J gene lost 5 bases, with 14 bases spanning the gap. There are 14 residues in the CDR3. The CDR3, as DNA: TGTGCCAGCAGCTTCTCGCAGGGATTGAACGAGCAGTACTTC. Its translation: CASSFSQGLNEQYF.

V gene TRBV6-2 or TRBV6-3 combines with J gene TRBJ2-7, with 11 bases aligning to TRBD2. The CDR3 has 20 residues. The J segment lost 3 bases and the V segment lost 2 bases, leaving 18 bases of the junction unmatched. Per germline, CDR1 MNHEY and CDR2 SVGEGT. Written as DNA, the CDR3 is TGTGCCAGCAGTTACGCTACAGGGGAAACTAGCGGGAGACTCTACTACGAGCAGTACTTC. Translated, it gives CASSYATGETSGRLYYEQYF.

This chain joins TRBV30 and TRBJ2-5; TRBD2 matches at 7 bases. This CDR3 comprises 15 residues. The junction had 7 bases not matched to a gene; V was cut back by 2 bases and J by 1 base. Germline CDR1 is GTSNPN and CDR2 is SVGIG (reference sequence). The CDR3 coding sequence is TGTGCCTGGAGTCGTGAGCGGGGAACCCAAGAGACCCAGTACTTC. This codes for CAWSRERGTQETQYF.